This entry lists 23 T cell receptor beta chains sequenced from one sample in a study of CD8+CD57+ T cells in acquired aplastic anemia. Patients chosen for sequencing had CD8+CD57+ cells that had expanded, as shown by flow cytometry. CDR3 and TCR beta VDJ profiling relied on a genomic DNA template. TCRdb fed the reads into MiXCR, producing one record per CDR3 protein. This sample has about 180,000 distinct CDR3 sequences, with over 40% found just once. The sequenced sample was sorted CD4+, CD8+, or CD8+CD57+ T cells (not recorded which) from PBMCs. The receptor set was obtained from a human donor with aplastic anemia.

The rearrangement joins TRBV7-2 to TRBJ1-5; no clear D. CDR1 is SGHTA and CDR2 is FQGNSA in the germline V gene. CDR3 length: 15 amino acids. Trimming cost V 5 bases and J 1 base, with 12 bases left between them. The CDR3 DNA reads TGTGCCAGCAGCCCGGAGGTAGCGAGCAATCAGCCCCAGCATTTT. Amino acid sequence: CASSPEVASNQPQHF.

The V and J genes are TRBV19 and TRBJ2-7; D possibly corresponds to TRBD2 (5 bases). The V gene's germline CDR1 is LNHDA and CDR2 SQIVND (reference sequence). The CDR3 contains 14 residues. Trimming left V 1 base short and J 7 bases short, with 14 bases between. This CDR3 is CASSIGGGSREQYF. For the CDR3, the DNA is TGTGCCAGTAGTATAGGAGGAGGTTCTCGGGAGCAGTACTTC. Full variable domain (missing parts from reference TRBV19 and TRBJ2-7): DGGITQSPKYLFRKEGQNVTLSCEQNLNHDAMYWYRQDPGQGLRLIYYSQIVNDFQKGDIAEGYSVSREKKESFPLTVTSAQKNPTAFYLCASSIGGGSREQYFGPGTRLTVT.

CDR3 nucleotides: TGTGCCAGTAGTAACAGGGGCGGGAACACTGAAGCTTTCTTT. Amino acids: CASSNRGGNTEAFF. The chain is built from TRBV19 and TRBJ1-1, with 7 nucleotides matching TRBD1. Trimming removed 4 bases from V and 1 base from J; junction bases left unmatched: 3. The CDR3 extends over 14 amino acids. Germline loops: CDR1 LNHDA, CDR2 SQIVND (reference sequence).

This chain uses TRBV15 with TRBJ1-2, with TRBD1 identical over 10 bases. Germline V gene data show CDR1 as LNHNV and CDR2 as YYDKDF (reference sequence). Germline trimming cut 5 bases from V and 8 bases from J; bases unmatched to any gene: 5. This CDR3 has 13 amino acids. CDR3 protein: CATSEGTGVGYTF. The CDR3 bases are TGTGCCACCAGCGAGGGGACAGGGGTAGGCTACACCTTC.

This clonotype has just one count. J is TRBJ2-5 and V is TRBV7-9; 10 bases agree with TRBD2. The J segment lost 5 bases and the V segment lost 4 bases, leaving 7 bases of the junction unmatched. Germline CDR1 and CDR2: SEHNR and FQNEAQ (reference sequence). The CDR3 runs 15 residues. The CDR3 coding sequence is TGTGCCAGCAGCTGGACACTAGCGGGGACGGAGACCCAGTACTTC. Its protein product is CASSWTLAGTETQYF.

This clonotype has a count of ten or more. CDR3 residues: CASSQGSRETQYF. The CDR3 nucleotides read TGCGCCAGCAGCCAAGGGTCTCGGGAGACCCAGTACTTC. The chain recombines TRBV4-3 with TRBJ2-5, with unresolved D. Trimming took 1 base from V and 5 from J, leaving 8 bases between them. Germline values: CDR1 LGHNA, CDR2 YSLEER. The CDR3 runs 13 residues.

V and J are TRBV10-1 and TRBJ2-1; the D is unclear. Germline loops: CDR1 WNHNN, CDR2 SYGVQD (reference sequence). This CDR3 has 14 amino acids. V was pared by 3 bases and J by 2 bases, with 8 bases between. CDR3 bases: TGCGCCAGCAGTGAAGGCTTGCCCTACAATGAGCAGTTCTTC. This encodes CASSEGLPYNEQFF.

This clonotype showed up just once. V and J are TRBV20-1 and TRBJ1-5, with D unclear. Between the trimmed V and J ends, which lost 4 bases and 2 bases, there was a span of 12 bases. The CDR3 has 14 residues. Germline lookup yields CDR1 DFQATT and CDR2 SNEGSKA (reference sequence). The CDR3 loop is CSATGGKGNQPQHF. CDR3 nucleotide sequence: TGCAGTGCTACCGGAGGGAAAGGCAATCAGCCCCAGCATTTT.

This clonotype was counted a single time. The chain employs TRBV15 and TRBJ1-1; possibly TRBD1 for D (5 bases). Germline-derived CDR1 and CDR2 are LNHNV and YYDKDF (reference sequence). Trimming removed 0 bases at V and 1 base at J, with 15 bases between. There are 17 residues in the CDR3. Here the CDR3 DNA reads TGTGCCACCAGCAGAGATGGGTGGGGTCAGGGGAACACTGAAGCTTTCTTT. Translation gives CATSRDGWGQGNTEAFF.

The chain is built from TRBV15 and TRBJ2-3; D possibly uses TRBD1 or TRBD2 (5 bases each). The germline CDR1 and CDR2 sequences are LNHNV and YYDKDF (reference sequence). With 1 base removed from V and 2 bases from J, the gap between germline ends came to 10 bases. CDR3 length: 15 residues. CDR3 nucleotide sequence: TGTGCCACCAGCAGAGGGGACCCAAACACAGATACGCAGTATTTT. Translation: CATSRGDPNTDTQYF.

This clonotype has a handful of counts. This may stem from a read error, because a much larger clone lies one nucleotide away. CDR3 bases: TGTGCCAGCAGCTTAAAGAGGAACACTGAAGCTTTCTTT. Its protein is CASSLKRNTEAFF. The chain is built from TRBV7-8 and TRBJ1-1, with D unclear. The CDR3 totals 13 residues. Per germline, CDR1 SGHVS and CDR2 FQNEAQ. V gave up 2 bases and J gave up 1 base, with 5 bases separating them.

The genes are TRBV7-6 and TRBJ2-7; 10 positions match TRBD1. This CDR3 is built from 15 residues. V lost 5 bases, J lost 5 bases, and 9 bases stayed unmatched. From germline, CDR1 is SGHVS and CDR2 FNYEAQ. The CDR3 here is CASSRRQGASDEQYF. As DNA, the CDR3 is TGTGCCAGCAGCCGCAGACAGGGGGCTTCGGACGAGCAGTACTTC.

This clonotype has just one count. CDR3 sequence: CATSHPGGGTQYF. In nucleotides, the CDR3 is TGTGCCACCAGTCACCCAGGAGGGGGGACCCAGTACTTC. This chain uses TRBV24-1 with TRBJ2-5, with D possibly called TRBD1 or TRBD2 (6 bases each). Trimming pared 6 bases from V and 7 bases from J, leaving 14 bases between. The germline gives CDR1 KGHDR, CDR2 SFDVKD. There are 13 residues in the CDR3.

The chain carries TRBV15 and TRBJ1-1, with 7 positions matching TRBD1. This CDR3 comprises 13 residues. V dropped 3 bases and J dropped 8; count of bases not matched to a gene: 6. Germline V gives CDR1 LNHNV, CDR2 YYDKDF (reference sequence). The CDR3 DNA reads TGTGCCACCAGCAGCGGGAGGGGGCAGGAAGCTTTCTTT. Protein: CATSSGRGQEAFF.

This clonotype was detected a few times. The chain employs TRBV6-4 and TRBJ2-1, with D perhaps TRBD2 (5 bases). CDR1 is MRHNA and CDR2 is SNTAGT in the germline V gene. V gave up 4 bases and J gave up 3 bases, with 10 bases separating them. The CDR3 has 14 amino acids. The CDR3 nucleotides are TGTGCCAGCAGTGTATGGACTGGCTACAATGAGCAGTTCTTC. Translated, it gives CASSVWTGYNEQFF.

The chain couples TRBV10-1 to TRBJ1-3; 7 bases match TRBD1. Germline V lookup: CDR1 WNHNN, CDR2 SYGVQD (reference sequence). After removal of 2 bases from V and 4 bases from J, the junction contained 2 bases not matched to a gene. The CDR3 loop spans 14 amino acids. The DNA of the CDR3 is TGCGCCAGCAGTGAGACGACAGGGGGAAACACCATATATTTT. It specifies CASSETTGGNTIYF.

This clonotype turned up a few times. V gene TRBV29-1 combines with J gene TRBJ1-2, with 7 bases identical to TRBD1. This CDR3 comprises 13 residues. J was trimmed by 8 bases and V by 6 bases; bases with no gene match: 12. Looked up from germline, CDR1 is SQVTM and CDR2 is ANQGSEA. CDR3 residues: CSVTTTGAGGYTF. As DNA, the CDR3 is TGCAGCGTAACAACTACAGGGGCAGGGGGCTACACCTTC. The full variable domain, completed using reference TRBV29-1 and TRBJ1-2, is SAVISQKPSRDICQRGTSLTIQCQVDSQVTMMFWYRQQPGQSLTLIATANQGSEATYESGFVIDKFPISRPNLTFSTLTVSNMSPEDSSIYLCSVTTTGAGGYTFGSGTRLTVV.

Turning to this clonotype: A much larger clone is a single base away; this may be a read error. The chain uses TRBV12-3 or TRBV12-4 and TRBJ1-2; D remains unclear. The CDR3 contains 15 residues. The CDR3 DNA reads as TGTGCCAGCAGTTTATTTTCCGGCGAGCACTATGGCTCCACCTTC. Residues: CASSLFSGEHYGSTF.

The sample holds many counts of this clonotype. This chain uses TRBV5-1 with TRBJ2-1; 14 bases align to TRBD2. The trim removed 1 base at V and 1 base at J, leaving 4 bases unmatched. Germline values: CDR1 SGHRS, CDR2 YFSETQ. The CDR3 covers 18 residues. The CDR3: CASSLRTSGRMSYNEQFF. The CDR3 nucleotides are TGCGCCAGCAGCTTGAGGACTAGCGGGAGGATGTCCTACAATGAGCAGTTCTTC.

This chain connects TRBV14 to TRBJ1-6; D ambiguous. Trimming shortened V by 4 bases and J by 14 bases, and 12 bases separated the two germline ends. Germline values: CDR1 SGHDN, CDR2 FVKESK. The length of the CDR3 is 12 residues. CDR3: CASSLGSRTLHF. The CDR3 coding sequence is TGTGCCAGCAGCCTCGGTTCCAGGACCCTCCACTTT.

The rearrangement uses TRBV28 and TRBJ1-5; D unclear. This CDR3 has 14 residues. The germline V gene has CDR1 MDHEN and CDR2 SYDVKM. Trimming took 5 bases from V and 8 from J, leaving 16 bases between them. CDR3 bases: TGTGCCAGCAGTGGCCCCGGGTCCCTGAAGCCCCAGCATTTT. It yields the protein CASSGPGSLKPQHF.

In this sample, this clonotype turned up a few times. The chain carries TRBV15 and TRBJ1-2, with D unclear. This CDR3 has 14 residues. V lost 1 base and J lost 6, with 12 bases in between. Germline V lookup: CDR1 LNHNV, CDR2 YYDKDF (reference sequence). CDR3 in DNA: TGTGCCACCAGCAGAGCCCGGGAAGGGCATGGCTACACCTTC. Amino acids: CATSRAREGHGYTF.

The V and J genes are TRBV18 and TRBJ1-1; tentative D call: TRBD1 (5 bases). The ends were cut back, 7 bases at V and 0 bases at J, with 18 bases in the middle. CDR3 size: 16 residues. Germline CDR1 reads KGHSH; CDR2 reads LQKENI. CDR3 DNA sequence: TGTGCCAGCTTGATAGGGACGACGAGAGTGAACACTGAAGCTTTCTTT. Translation: CASLIGTTRVNTEAFF.